These 20 T cell receptor beta chains originate from one sample sequenced in a study of OX40 agonist ivuxolimab in advanced cancers. The assay was immunoSEQ multiplex PCR, and TCRdb's table has in-frame clones only and misses some. The sample consists of roughly 70,000 clones, around 87% of them appearing once. Sequencing used CD4+ or CD8+ T cells sorted from blood, obtained in a trial of the OX40 agonist ivuxolimab. These receptors were taken from an adult with an advanced solid tumor such as melanoma, head and neck, liver or kidney cancer.

This clone was observed a single time. The V gene is TRBV9, the J gene TRBJ2-7; no reliable D call. This CDR3 has 14 amino acids. The V gene's germline CDR1 is SGDLS and CDR2 YYNGEE. V gave up 3 bases and J gave up 5 bases, with 15 bases separating them. The CDR3 DNA sequence: TGTGCCAGCAGCGCCCACCCTTTGAGTAACGAGCAGTACTTC. Its translation is CASSAHPLSNEQYF.

The V and J genes are TRBV5-4 and TRBJ2-2; no firm D call. V shed 2 bases and J shed 4 bases, with 12 bases lying between them. Germline lookup yields CDR1 SGHNT and CDR2 YYREEE (reference sequence). CDR3 length equals 15 residues. DNA of the CDR3: TGTGCCAGCAGCTTACAGATCCCGGGCACCGGGGAGCTGTTTTTT. Its protein product is CASSLQIPGTGELFF.

The genes are TRBV28 and TRBJ2-1; D unclear. The V gene's germline CDR1 is MDHEN and CDR2 SYDVKM. The V end was cut by 6 bases, the J end by 8 bases, with 23 bases between. The CDR3 contains 16 residues. The CDR3 nucleotides read TGTGCCAGCAGCCCTGCGGAGATACTTTTCACCCATGAGCAGTTCTTC. Protein: CASSPAEILFTHEQFF.

The chain carries TRBV5-1 and TRBJ2-5; D possibly corresponds to TRBD1 (6 bases). The germline CDR1 and CDR2 sequences are SGHRS and YFSETQ. The CDR3 consists of 16 residues. V was clipped by 4 bases and J by 2 bases, with 18 bases between them. The CDR3 nucleotides read TGCGCCAGCAGCCCCCTAGCAGGGGTGGGTCAAGAGACCCAGTACTTC. This gives the protein CASSPLAGVGQETQYF.

This sequence joins TRBV7-6 and TRBJ1-1; D perhaps matches TRBD1 (5 bases). This CDR3 spans 15 amino acids. Germline V gene data show CDR1 as SGHVS and CDR2 as FNYEAQ. V was shortened by 1 base and J by 1 base, with 10 bases between the two germline ends. The CDR3 bases are TGTGCCAGCAGCTTAGGGGGCGTCAAGAACACTGAAGCTTTCTTT. Translated, it gives CASSLGGVKNTEAFF. Combining the CDR3 with reference TRBV7-6 and TRBJ1-1 gives the whole variable domain GAGVSQSPRYKVTKRGQDVALRCDPISGHVSLYWYRQALGQGPEFLTYFNYEAQQDKSGLPNDRFSAERPEGSISTLTIQRTEQRDSAMYRCASSLGGVKNTEAFFGQGTRLTVV.

This chain links TRBV25-1 with TRBJ1-2, with a possible D match to TRBD1 (5 bases). CDR3 size: 14 residues. From germline, CDR1 is MGHDK and CDR2 SYGVNS. Trimming took off 2 bases at V and 1 base at J, with 8 bases between the two ends. In nucleotides, the CDR3 is TGTGCCAGCAGTGAAGAGGGGATTAACTATGGCTACACCTTC. It is translated as CASSEEGINYGYTF.

The count of this clone is one. J is TRBJ1-1 and V is TRBV11-3; D is uncertain. Germline V gene lookup returns CDR1 SGHNT and CDR2 YENEEA. Trimming took off 2 bases at V and 3 bases at J, with 16 bases between the two ends. CDR3 length equals 16 residues. The DNA of the CDR3 is TGTGCCAGCAGCTTATTTGTCAGCGAAAGAGACACTGAAGCTTTCTTT. Its protein product is CASSLFVSERDTEAFF.

V gene TRBV7-3 combines with J gene TRBJ2-2; possible D gene TRBD1, 6 bases. Germline V CDR1 and CDR2: SGHTA, FQGTGA. Trimming stripped 10 bases from V and 0 bases from J, with 9 bases between. The CDR3 loop spans 13 amino acids. In DNA form, the CDR3 reads TGTGCCACCGGGACAACGAACACCGGGGAGCTGTTTTTT. This codes for CATGTTNTGELFF.

This chain joins TRBV5-1 and TRBJ1-2, with no clear D. Per germline, CDR1 SGHRS and CDR2 YFSETQ. The CDR3 is 16 amino acids. Trimming left V 1 base short and J 1 base short, with 14 bases between. CDR3 nucleotides: TGCGCCAGCAGCTTGTACGGCGGCGGGATTAACTATGGCTACACCTTC. Translation gives CASSLYGGGINYGYTF. Full variable domain (missing parts from reference TRBV5-1 and TRBJ1-2): KAGVTQTPRYLIKTRGQQVTLSCSPISGHRSVSWYQQTPGQGLQFLFEYFSETQRNKGNFPGRFSGRQFSNSRSEMNVSTLELGDSALYLCASSLYGGGINYGYTFGSGTRLTVV.

This chain uses TRBV13 with TRBJ1-5; a possible D gene is TRBD1 (5 bases). Trimming pared 5 bases from V and 5 bases from J, leaving 10 bases between. Looked up from germline, CDR1 is PRHDT and CDR2 is FYEKMQ (reference sequence). This CDR3 is 13 amino acids long. CDR3 loop: CASSQGRDQPQHF. For the CDR3, the DNA is TGTGCCAGCAGCCAGGGACGGGATCAGCCCCAGCATTTT.

This clone was seen a few times. The chain is built from TRBV5-4 and TRBJ2-2; 8 nucleotides align to TRBD2. This CDR3 is built from 18 residues. In germline, CDR1 is SGHNT, CDR2 YYREEE (reference sequence). The J segment lost 7 bases and the V segment lost 2 bases, leaving 16 bases of the junction unmatched. The CDR3 sequence: CASSLPFTSGRLGGELFF. The CDR3 region has the DNA TGTGCCAGCAGCTTACCCTTCACTAGCGGCCGCCTCGGCGGGGAGCTGTTTTTT.

This chain links TRBV6-5 with TRBJ2-7; 11 bases line up with TRBD2. Unmatched junction bases numbered 7, after V lost 10 bases and J lost 2 bases. The CDR3 has 14 residues. Germline V gene data show CDR1 as MNHEY and CDR2 as SVGAGI. The CDR3 nucleotides read TGTGCCACAATAGCGGGAGGGCCGCCCTACGAGCAGTACTTC. Translation: CATIAGGPPYEQYF.

The chain carries TRBV5-1 and TRBJ1-6; no reliable D call. The CDR3 runs 15 residues. Germline CDR1 SGHRS, CDR2 YFSETQ. V lost 5 bases to trimming and J lost 6 bases, with 15 bases between them. The CDR3 here is CASRPDPASNSPLHF. CDR3 DNA: TGCGCCAGCAGACCTGACCCAGCTAGTAATTCACCCCTCCACTTT. The whole variable domain, remainder taken from reference TRBV5-1 and TRBJ1-6, is KAGVTQTPRYLIKTRGQQVTLSCSPISGHRSVSWYQQTPGQGLQFLFEYFSETQRNKGNFPGRFSGRQFSNSRSEMNVSTLELGDSALYLCASRPDPASNSPLHFGNGTRLTVT.

V usage is TRBV5-1 and J usage is TRBJ1-1, with no clear D. Germline loops: CDR1 SGHRS, CDR2 YFSETQ. Trimming cost V 0 bases and J 0 bases, with 6 bases left between them. The length of the CDR3 is 14 residues. CDR3 loop: CASSLVEMNTEAFF. CDR3 coding DNA: TGCGCCAGCAGCTTGGTAGAGATGAACACTGAAGCTTTCTTT.

The V call is TRBV6-5, the J call TRBJ2-7; perhaps TRBD2 as D (5 bases). CDR3 length equals 13 residues. CDR1 MNHEY and CDR2 SVGAGI come from the germline V gene. V lost 4 bases to trimming and J lost 2 bases, with 9 bases between them. CDR3 in amino acids: CASSSPGTYEQYF. As DNA, the CDR3 is TGTGCCAGCAGTTCCCCCGGGACCTACGAGCAGTACTTC.

The V gene is TRBV5-1, the J gene TRBJ2-7; 8 nucleotides agree with TRBD1. With 0 bases clipped from V and 3 bases from J, the junction kept 2 bases outside the gene matches. CDR3 size: 14 residues. Germline assignment: CDR1 SGHRS and CDR2 YFSETQ. The CDR3 sequence is CASSLGTGYYEQYF. CDR3 coding DNA: TGCGCCAGCAGCTTGGGGACAGGGTACTACGAGCAGTACTTC.

This clone was seen a handful of times. The chain uses TRBV7-9 and TRBJ1-4; 8 bases fit TRBD1. CDR1 SEHNR and CDR2 FQNEAQ come from the germline V gene (reference sequence). This CDR3 contains 14 residues. The V and J ends lost 4 bases and 8 bases, in that order; junction bases with no gene match: 6. CDR3 loop: CASSSGQEGEKLFF. DNA of the CDR3: TGTGCCAGCAGCTCGGGACAGGAGGGGGAAAAACTGTTTTTT.

The chain combines TRBV10-1 with TRBJ1-2; D remains unclear. V was shortened by 3 bases and J by 8 bases, with 10 bases between the two germline ends. CDR1 is WNHNN, CDR2 SYGVQD, per germline (reference sequence). The CDR3 covers 12 residues. CDR3 bases: TGCGCCAGCAGTGACTCAAACAGAGGCTACACCTTC. Translation gives CASSDSNRGYTF.

This chain joins TRBV28 and TRBJ2-6, with TRBD1 matching 11 bases. The CDR3 is 17 residues long. CDR1 is MDHEN, CDR2 SYDVKM, per germline. The V gene end was trimmed by 5 bases and the J gene end by 4 bases; junction bases not matched to a gene: 7. CDR3 nucleotides: TGTGCCAGCAGTGCAGGACAGGGGGCGTGGGGGGCCAACGTCCTGACTTTC. Protein sequence: CASSAGQGAWGANVLTF.

DNA for the CDR3: TGTGCCAGCCGACCATCGGCGTACGAGCAGTACTTC. Its translation: CASRPSAYEQYF. J is TRBJ2-7 and V is TRBV6-6; D unresolved. V was pared by 8 bases and J by 4 bases, with 12 bases between. The length of the CDR3 is 12 residues. CDR1 is MNHNY, CDR2 SVGAGI, per germline (reference sequence).